Shown below are 7 T cell receptor beta chains from a single sample sequenced in a study of cytomegalovirus exposure and HLA in healthy donors. The PCR ran on 60 Vbeta and 13 Jbeta primers. Assay used: immunoSEQ multiplex PCR; TCRdb lists only in-frame clones, some missing. The table shows some 140,000 clones, with 73% occurring only once. The sample taken for sequencing was PBMCs. These receptors were taken from a woman aged 40 to 55 in good health and CMV-seronegative.

The gene calls are TRBV10-3 and TRBJ1-1, with TRBD1 matching over 9 bases. Germline V gene lookup returns CDR1 ENHRY and CDR2 SYGVKD. Trimming removed 8 bases from V and 3 bases from J; junction bases left unmatched: 4. The CDR3 has 13 amino acids. CDR3 loop: CAIRDREYTEAFF. Written as DNA, the CDR3 is TGTGCCATCCGGGACAGGGAATACACTGAAGCTTTCTTT.

The rearrangement links TRBV9 to TRBJ2-1, with 7 bases matching TRBD1. Germline V gene sequence: CDR1 SGDLS, CDR2 YYNGEE. V lost 0 bases and J lost 7; bases outside the gene matches: 13. The CDR3 is made up of 17 amino acids. DNA for the CDR3: TGTGCCAGCAGCGTAGAGGCCGGGACAGACGCAAGTAATGAGCAGTTCTTC. Residues: CASSVEAGTDASNEQFF.

V and J are TRBV10-3 and TRBJ2-1, with D perhaps matching TRBD1 (7 bases). The V and J ends lost 3 bases and 6 bases respectively, with 15 bases between them. The CDR3 length is 15 residues. Germline assignment: CDR1 ENHRY and CDR2 SYGVKD. The CDR3 DNA follows: TGTGCCATCAGTGACCTCTCAGGGGGGAGCAATGAGCAGTTCTTC. Protein product: CAISDLSGGSNEQFF.

The chain combines TRBV25-1 with TRBJ2-6, with a tentative D call TRBD2 (5 bases). V was shortened by 6 bases and J by 1 base, with 13 bases between the two germline ends. The CDR3 sequence is 16 residues long. The germline V gene encodes CDR1 MGHDK and CDR2 SYGVNS. The CDR3, as DNA: TGTGCCAGCAGCCCAACCGGGGTGTCTGGGGCCAACGTCCTGACTTTC. It encodes CASSPTGVSGANVLTF. Full variable domain (outside the CDR3, taken from reference TRBV25-1 and TRBJ2-6): EADIYQTPRYLVIGTGKKITLECSQTMGHDKMYWYQQDPGMELHLIHYSYGVNSTEKGDLSSESTVSRIRTEHFPLTLESARPSHTSQYLCASSPTGVSGANVLTFGAGSRLTVL.

The chain uses TRBV6-5 and TRBJ1-5; 8 bases map to TRBD1. Trimming at V came to 6 bases and at J to 2 bases, leaving 6 bases not matched to a gene. CDR1 and CDR2 from the germline V gene are MNHEY and SVGAGI. CDR3 length: 15 amino acids. CDR3 coding DNA: TGTGCCAGCAGACAACAGGGGGTGGGCAATCAGCCCCAGCATTTT. It encodes CASRQQGVGNQPQHF.

The chain is built from TRBV19 and TRBJ1-5, with TRBD1 as a possible D gene (6 bases). The V and J ends lost 5 bases and 2 bases respectively, with 16 bases between them. The V gene's germline CDR1 is LNHDA and CDR2 SQIVND (reference sequence). The CDR3 has 16 residues. The CDR3 nucleotides are TGTGCCAGTAGTGTCACAGGGAAATTGGGCAATCAGCCCCAGCATTTT. Amino acid sequence: CASSVTGKLGNQPQHF.

The chain is built from TRBV5-1 and TRBJ2-1, with 7 bases identical to TRBD2. From germline, CDR1 is SGHRS and CDR2 YFSETQ. V shed 0 bases, J shed 4 bases, and the junction held 4 bases outside the gene matches. CDR3 length equals 15 residues. CDR3 protein: CASSLGLADYNEQFF. The DNA of the CDR3 is TGCGCCAGCAGCTTGGGGCTAGCGGATTACAATGAGCAGTTCTTC.